One sample yielded the 20 T cell receptor beta chains listed below, sequenced in a study of shared clonotypes between healthy human individuals. CD8 cells regarded as naive lacked CD45RO, were positively chosen for CCR7, and omitted terminally differentiated effector memory CD45RA+ cells. Here immunoSEQ multiplex PCR was the method, and the copy in TCRdb shows in-frame clones only, minus some. This sample yields around 600,000 clones, of which 85% to 95% are seen a single time; over 0.095% belongs to the top ten. Sequenced: naive CD8+ T cells sorted from blood. The receptor set was obtained from a woman aged 25 to 39 in good health.

V and J are TRBV13 and TRBJ2-5, with TRBD1 matching over 9 bases. The ends lost 2 bases at V and 9 bases at J; junction bases unmatched: 10. The CDR3 is 15 amino acids. Germline V CDR1 and CDR2: PRHDT, FYEKMQ (reference sequence). The CDR3 DNA follows: TGTGCCAGCAGCTTAAGACAGGGGGGACTCTGGGCCCAGTACTTC. Translating gives CASSLRQGGLWAQYF.

The rearrangement links TRBV6-5 to TRBJ2-1; D is undetermined. The CDR3 consists of 15 residues. Germline V gene lookup returns CDR1 MNHEY and CDR2 SVGAGI. V was shortened by 2 bases and J by 2 bases, with 10 bases between the two germline ends. CDR3 residues: CASSYVAEPYNEQFF. CDR3 in DNA: TGTGCCAGCAGTTACGTTGCGGAACCCTACAATGAGCAGTTCTTC.

The J gene is TRBJ1-1, the V gene TRBV7-8, with D hard to call. The germline V and J ends were trimmed by 1 base and 10 bases, with 16 bases remaining between them. This CDR3 has 14 residues. Germline lookup yields CDR1 SGHVS and CDR2 FQNEAQ. CDR3 DNA sequence: TGTGCCAGCAGCTTAGGGGAGGTTGGCTTTGGAGCTTTCTTT. Protein product: CASSLGEVGFGAFF. The full variable domain, rest sourced from reference TRBV7-8 and TRBJ1-1, is GAGVSQSPRYKVAKRGQDVALRCDPISGHVSLFWYQQALGQGPEFLTYFQNEAQLDKSGLPSDRFFAERPEGSVSTLKIQRTQQEDSAVYLCASSLGEVGFGAFFGQGTRLTVV.

The chain has TRBV28 and TRBJ1-1, with 7 bases that match TRBD1. V dropped 6 bases and J dropped 2; count of bases not matched to a gene: 3. Germline CDR1 is MDHEN and CDR2 is SYDVKM. The CDR3 loop spans 13 amino acids. The CDR3 DNA reads TGTGCCAGCAGCAGGGACAGCAACACTGAAGCTTTCTTT. This encodes CASSRDSNTEAFF. Using reference TRBV28 and TRBJ1-1 for the parts outside the CDR3, the full variable domain is DVKVTQSSRYLVKRTGEKVFLECVQDMDHENMFWYRQDPGLGLRLIYFSYDVKMKEKGDIPEGYSVSREKKERFSLILESASTNQTSMYLCASSRDSNTEAFFGQGTRLTVV.

This sequence joins TRBV6-5 and TRBJ1-1; D unresolved. Trimming removed 6 bases at V and 2 bases at J, with 10 bases between. From germline, CDR1 is MNHEY and CDR2 SVGAGI. The CDR3 has 13 amino acids. CDR3 nucleotides: TGTGCCAGCAGGGTCGGGGTCAACACTGAAGCTTTCTTT. Translating it yields CASRVGVNTEAFF.

CDR3 in amino acids: CASSPADAPITDTQYF. CDR3 DNA: TGTGCCAGCAGCCCCGCGGACGCCCCAATCACAGATACGCAGTATTTT. The genes are TRBV6-6 and TRBJ2-3; D is undetermined. Per the germline V gene, CDR1 is MNHNY and CDR2 is SVGAGI (reference sequence). Trimming removed 6 bases from V and 2 bases from J, with 18 bases in between. This CDR3 contains 16 residues.

The chain links TRBV7-9 to TRBJ2-5; tentatively, D is TRBD2 (6 bases). The J call is uncertain, as TRBJ2-7 better fits the DNA end. Germline CDR1 reads SEHNR; CDR2 reads FQNEAQ (reference sequence). This CDR3 spans 14 amino acids. The CDR3 loop reads CASSLQRAFHEQYF. CDR3 nucleotide sequence: TGTGCCAGCAGTCTCCAGCGGGCTTTTCACGAGCAGTACTTC.

The genes are TRBV7-9 and TRBJ1-4, with D perhaps TRBD1 (5 bases). The CDR3 runs 16 residues. Trimming took 5 bases from V and 8 from J, leaving 21 bases between them. Germline V gene sequence: CDR1 SEHNR, CDR2 FQNEAQ (reference sequence). The CDR3 region has the DNA TGTGCCAGCAGCCCGCACCTGGCAGGGCTAGAAGAAAAACTGTTTTTT. It is translated as CASSPHLAGLEEKLFF.

A remark on this clone: Additional DNA sequences in this sample encode the identical CDR3. The chain links TRBV27 to TRBJ2-1; the D gene is possibly TRBD1 (6 bases). Per the germline V gene, CDR1 is MNHEY and CDR2 is SMNVEV (reference sequence). The CDR3 length is 15 residues. V dropped 2 bases and J dropped 2 bases, with 10 bases sitting between them. The DNA of the CDR3 is TGTGCCAGCAGTTTAGGGGGCGCTGCCTACAATGAGCAGTTCTTC. This sequence encodes CASSLGGAAYNEQFF.

This chain joins TRBV7-9 and TRBJ2-7; D unresolved. Germline-derived CDR1 and CDR2 are SEHNR and FQNEAQ (reference sequence). The length of the CDR3 is 11 residues. The V and J ends lost 6 bases and 4 bases respectively, with 7 bases between them. In DNA, the CDR3 is TGTGCCAGCAGGGAAGGGTACGAGCAGTACTTC. It translates to CASREGYEQYF.

The chain carries TRBV7-6 and TRBJ2-3, with 7 bases aligning to TRBD1. Germline CDR1 and CDR2: SGHVS and FNYEAQ. CDR3 length equals 15 residues. The V segment lost 5 bases and the J segment 2 bases; nucleotides outside the gene matches: 7. This CDR3 is CASSPRGQDTDTQYF. The CDR3 region has the DNA TGTGCCAGCAGCCCGCGTGGACAGGACACAGATACGCAGTATTTT.

This rearrangement joins TRBV25-1 to TRBJ2-7, with D maybe TRBD2 (5 bases). Germline loops: CDR1 MGHDK, CDR2 SYGVNS. The CDR3 has 12 amino acids. Trimming took 1 base from V and 7 from J, leaving 8 bases between them. CDR3 sequence reads: CASSELGGEQYF. The CDR3 nucleotides are TGTGCCAGCAGTGAATTAGGCGGGGAGCAGTACTTC.

A note on this clone: The sample contains more than one DNA sequence encoding this CDR3. This chain links TRBV19 with TRBJ1-5; unclear D gene. The CDR3 extends over 15 amino acids. In germline, CDR1 is LNHDA, CDR2 SQIVND (reference sequence). The V end lost 1 base, the J end lost 0 bases, and 7 bases lay between the germline ends. The CDR3 DNA follows: TGTGCCAGTAGTATAGTGCCAGGTAGCAATCAGCCCCAGCATTTT. Protein sequence: CASSIVPGSNQPQHF.

The chain has TRBV4-2 and TRBJ2-1; TRBD2 aligns across 8 bases. Trimming removed 0 bases from V and 4 bases from J; junction bases left unmatched: 5. CDR1 is LGHNA, CDR2 YNFKEQ, per germline. There are 16 residues in the CDR3. The DNA of the CDR3 is TGTGCCAGCAGCCAAGAACTAGCGGCATCATACAATGAGCAGTTCTTC. This translates into CASSQELAASYNEQFF.

This rearrangement joins TRBV13 to TRBJ1-2; 9 bases align to TRBD1. The CDR3 extends over 14 amino acids. After removal of 5 bases from V and 4 bases from J, the junction contained 5 bases not matched to a gene. The germline CDR1 and CDR2 sequences are PRHDT and FYEKMQ (reference sequence). The CDR3 sequence is CASSQGQGVYGYTF. The CDR3 coding sequence is TGTGCCAGCAGCCAGGGACAGGGAGTCTATGGCTACACCTTC.

V and J are TRBV27 and TRBJ2-5; D may correspond to TRBD1 or TRBD2 (6 bases each). The last part of the DNA fits TRBJ2-7 better; the J call may be wrong. The germline V gene encodes CDR1 MNHEY and CDR2 SMNVEV (reference sequence). The CDR3 length is 14 residues. The CDR3 spells CASSRTAGNYEQYF. The CDR3 region has the DNA TGTGCCAGCAGTAGGACAGCGGGTAACTACGAGCAGTACTTC.

This clone has only one observation. The V call is TRBV5-1, the J call TRBJ2-2; D gene unclear. CDR3 length: 11 amino acids. Per germline, CDR1 SGHRS and CDR2 YFSETQ. V was trimmed by 4 bases and J by 6 bases, leaving 4 bases between them. The CDR3 is CASSRAGELFF. The CDR3 bases are TGCGCCAGCAGCCGCGCCGGGGAGCTGTTTTTT.

Comment on this clone: Compared with germline, one end of the junction differs, possibly owing to a read error. The chain employs TRBV10-2 and TRBJ2-3, with 7 bases fitting TRBD2. This CDR3 spans 11 amino acids. The germline V gene has CDR1 WSHSY and CDR2 SAAADI. The DNA for the CDR3 is TGCGCCAGCAGTGAGCTGGGACTATACCATTTT. This sequence encodes CASSELGLYHF.

V and J are TRBV19 and TRBJ1-3; D perhaps matches TRBD1 (5 bases). This CDR3 has 13 amino acids. Germline loops: CDR1 LNHDA, CDR2 SQIVND (reference sequence). V lost 9 bases and J 9 bases, leaving 18 bases between the germline ends. CDR3 region: CASRPGAEPTIYF. DNA for the CDR3: TGTGCCAGCCGACCTGGGGCAGAGCCCACCATATATTTT.

This chain connects TRBV5-1 to TRBJ2-5; tentative D call: TRBD2 (5 bases). Germline V gene lookup returns CDR1 SGHRS and CDR2 YFSETQ. This CDR3 has 17 residues. Trimming took off 0 bases at V and 5 bases at J, with 20 bases between the two ends. CDR3 sequence (DNA): TGCGCCAGCAGCTTGGCCAGGTCGGCGGGTCCCGAGGAGACCCAGTACTTC. It encodes CASSLARSAGPEETQYF.